This T cell receptor beta chain is from a study of blood T cell repertoires in COVID-19. Study-wide background: From the United States, Italy and Spain came samples of acute and convalescent COVID-19.

The CDR3 has 14 residues. CDR1 is MNHEY, CDR2 SVGAGI, per germline. The ends were cut back, 7 bases at V and 0 bases at J, with 12 bases in the middle. This clone was seen a single time. Patients in Seattle were enrolled during active infection, then followed longitudinally. Clones were read by immunoSEQ multiplex PCR, and TCRdb kept only the in-frame ones, dropping some. The data show around 61,000 clones, approximately 92% seen once. The source is a woman aged 60-70 years with COVID-19, enrolled during active disease. This chain uses TRBV6-5 with TRBJ1-2, with D perhaps TRBD1 (6 bases). Sequenced: peripheral blood. The CDR3 loop reads CASMRDTANYGYTF. The DNA for the CDR3 is TGTGCCAGCATGAGGGACACGGCTAACTATGGCTACACCTTC.